What follows is one TCR beta chain and its context. The CDR3 loop spans 15 amino acids. J was trimmed by 8 bases and V by 4 bases; bases with no gene match: 8. The germline gives CDR1 SGHVS, CDR2 FQNEAQ. Per the authors' pipeline: Reference gene primers were amplified, and this amplification served to estimate nucleated cell counts. Clones were read by immunoSEQ multiplex PCR, and TCRdb kept only the in-frame ones, dropping some. Clonal size and the V and J genes are those of that table, whereas D and trimming came from the DNA. This sample yields about 150,000 clones, of which 75% to 90% are seen a single time; approximately 15% belongs to the top ten. The data stem from a study of blood T cell repertoires in COVID-19. Study overall: Collection of acute and convalescent COVID-19 samples took place in the United States, Italy and Spain. The cDNA or gDNA used as material had been derived from T cells, B-cell-depleted T cells, or PBMCs.

The clonotype originates from a woman between 40 and 55 years old with acute or convalescent COVID-19. The genes are TRBV7-8 and TRBJ1-4, with TRBD1 matching over 9 bases. Input material: peripheral blood. The CDR3 is CASSWGQGLGEKLFF. The CDR3 nucleotides are TGTGCCAGCAGCTGGGGACAGGGATTAGGGGAAAAACTGTTTTTT.